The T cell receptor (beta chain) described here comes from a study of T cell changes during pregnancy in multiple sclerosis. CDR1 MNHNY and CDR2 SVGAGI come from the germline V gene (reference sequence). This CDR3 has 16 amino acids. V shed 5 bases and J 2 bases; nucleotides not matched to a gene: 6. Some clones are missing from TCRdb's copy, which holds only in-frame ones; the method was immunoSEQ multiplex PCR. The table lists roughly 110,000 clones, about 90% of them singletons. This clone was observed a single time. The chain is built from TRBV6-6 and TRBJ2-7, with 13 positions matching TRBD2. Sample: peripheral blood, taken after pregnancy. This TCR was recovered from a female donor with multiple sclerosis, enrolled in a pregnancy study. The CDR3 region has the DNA TGTGCCAGCAGTGTTTCCGGGACTAGCGGGACCTACGAGCAGTACTTC. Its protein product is CASSVSGTSGTYEQYF.